This T cell receptor (beta chain) was captured in a study of T-cell reconstitution after alpha-beta-depleted transplantation in children (dated by TCRdb to 2016 to 2017). With regard to the full study: T-cell immune reconstitution after TCRalphabeta/CD19-depleted allogeneic hematopoietic cell transplantation in children was quantitatively tracked in the study by means of TCR repertoire profiling.

CDR1 SGHRS and CDR2 YFSETQ were looked up in the germline V gene. Compared with germline, V lacks 3 bases and J lacks 2 bases; bases without a gene match: 5. Its CDR3 holds 15 amino acids, cysteine through phenylalanine. Of the read, only the CDR3 DNA is kept; its 45 bases are in frame from base 1. In its sample, this clonotype was seen many times. Its target antigen remains unknown. No clone much larger than this one lies a single base away; base qualities are absent. The treatment or condition label of this sample denotes: allogeneic hematopoietic cell transplantation with graft depleted of TCRalphabeta T cells and CD19 B cells. The transplant recipients were children given TCRalphabeta/CD19-depleted allogeneic hematopoietic cell grafts. The receptor library was made with PCR. TCRdb lists the instrument as Illumina HiSeq 2500. TCR libraries were prepared with molecular barcoding, using unique molecular identifiers to normalize TCRbeta repertoire quantification. TCRdb redid the processing of the public reads, applying fastp at Q25 and MiXCR, and retained in-frame beta chains. Rows with a matching CDR3 protein are joined into one entry that keeps the most common DNA and genes. The sample table shows approximately 290,000 distinct CDR3 sequences, and 11% are seen once. Roughly a quarter of the sample lies in the top ten.

Beyond this particular receptor, the publication reports: The apparently early recovery of alphabetaT-cell counts about two months after transplant reportedly depended on only several hundred rapidly expanded clones that came from non-depleted graft cells. Hyperexpanded clone frequencies declined over subsequent months; after one year, T-cell counts and TCRbeta diversity were mostly attributed to newly produced T cells. In some patients, the high TCRbeta diversity seen at day 60 was put down to recipient T cells and intrathymic progenitors that had survived conditioning.

The sequenced sample was peripheral blood, obtained 180 days after TCRalphabeta/CD19-depleted stem cell transplant. The clonotype comes from a male patient between 2 and 15 years old who had a stem cell transplant for chronic granulomatous disease, so the T cells may come from the graft donor. The sequence links TRBV5-1 to TRBJ2-5; TRBD2 aligns with 9 central bases. The CDR3 region reads CASSSLAGLQETQYF. The DNA sequence is given as TGCGCCAGCAGCTCACTAGCGGGCCTACAAGAGACCCAGTACTTC.